This T cell receptor delta chain was documented in a study of gamma-delta T cells after stem cell transplantation. TCRdb called clones from the RT-PCR reads again using CATT. The sample holds thousands of delta-chain clones, less than 4.5% seen once. Worth noting for this clone: The protein that TCRdb holds for this DNA derives from a much larger clone and differs from the translated DNA at residue 8, which likely indicates a read error; the protein shown here is translated from the DNA.

The V gene's germline CDR1 is GEAIGNYY and CDR2 EKD. V shed 1 base and J 3 bases; nucleotides not matched to a gene: 16. The CDR3 is 18 residues long. The rearrangement uses TRDV2 and TRDJ1; TRDD3 matches at 7 bases. The receptor comes from a human donor. It is not recorded whose cells these are; they may come from a transplant donor. Sequencing was carried out using gamma-delta T cells. The CDR3 coding sequence is TGTGCCTGTGACACTCTGGGGGGTACGCGGGCGGTGTCCGATAAACTCATCTTT. Its protein product is CACDTLGGTRAVSDKLIF.